Presented here are 14 T cell receptor beta chains from one specimen sequenced in a study of vaccination effects on CD4 cells after COVID-19. Pools of viral peptides were used by the ViraFEST assay to expand antigen-specific CD4+ T cells ahead of sequencing. At the end of roughly ten days of culture, CD4+ T cells were isolated. The healthy vaccine recipients, who had no prior SARS-CoV-2 infection, showed negative nucleocapsid antibodies. TCRdb's table, derived via immunoSEQ multiplex PCR, lists solely in-frame clones and lacks some. The sample lists tens of thousands of clones; about four fifths were seen once. These receptors lack a known antigen. The sample was CD4+ T cells from PBMCs cultured with HCoV-NL63 spike peptides, taken before COVID-19 vaccination. Receptors originate from a human donor who received a COVID-19 vaccine.

The chain links TRBV28 to TRBJ1-2; tentative D call: TRBD1 (5 bases). The CDR3 length is 13 residues. Trimming pared 10 bases from V and 3 bases from J, leaving 15 bases between. Germline V CDR1 and CDR2: MDHEN, SYDVKM. In DNA, the CDR3 is TGTGCCACTAACATCCGAGGGGACTATGGCTACACCTTC. Its protein product is CATNIRGDYGYTF.

This chain connects TRBV6-6 to TRBJ1-6; D remains ambiguous. Trimming left V 4 bases short and J 0 bases short, with 7 bases between. The CDR3 sequence is 15 residues long. Per germline, CDR1 MNHNY and CDR2 SVGAGI (reference sequence). The CDR3 spells CASSSQSSYNSPLHF. The CDR3 DNA reads TGTGCCAGCAGTTCCCAGAGCTCCTATAATTCACCCCTCCACTTT.

The J gene is TRBJ2-1, the V gene TRBV7-2, with TRBD2 matching 8 bases. CDR1 is SGHTA and CDR2 is FQGNSA in the germline V gene. The V gene end was trimmed by 0 bases and the J gene end by 5 bases; junction bases not matched to a gene: 6. This CDR3 has 16 residues. CDR3 bases: TGTGCCAGCAGCTTAGCGGGGCAGCGGGGGAACAATGAGCAGTTCTTC. The encoded protein is CASSLAGQRGNNEQFF.

Concerning this clone itself: Just one base apart from a much larger clone, this may be a read error. This chain uses TRBV6-5 with TRBJ1-1, with 7 positions matching TRBD1. The CDR3 runs to 13 residues. V lost 8 bases to trimming and J lost 0 bases; unmatched junction nucleotides: 3. CDR1 is MNHEY, CDR2 SVGAGI, per germline. The CDR3 protein is CASAGTVNTEAFF. For the CDR3, the DNA is TGTGCCAGCGCCGGGACAGTGAACACTGAAGCTTTCTTT.

The chain joins TRBV10-3 to TRBJ2-7, with D perhaps TRBD1 (6 bases). Trimming removed 6 bases from V and 3 bases from J, with 12 bases in between. Germline V CDR1 and CDR2: ENHRY, SYGVKD. There are 13 residues in the CDR3. DNA for the CDR3: TGTGCCATCAGCGAGAGGACAGACTACGAGCAGTACGTC. Protein product: CAISERTDYEQYV.

The V call is TRBV19, the J call TRBJ1-5, with D possibly TRBD1 on 6 matching bases. Germline CDR1 and CDR2: LNHDA and SQIVND (reference sequence). This CDR3 is built from 16 residues. V lost 5 bases to trimming and J lost 0 bases, with 14 bases between them. The CDR3 loop reads CASSRRTVNSNQPQHF. The CDR3 DNA reads as TGTGCCAGTAGTCGACGGACAGTGAATAGCAATCAGCCCCAGCATTTT.

This clone was seen a handful of times. The DNA for the CDR3 is TGTGCCAGCAGCCGCGGACAGAATAACTATGGCTACACCTTC. It yields the protein CASSRGQNNYGYTF. The V gene is TRBV7-9, the J gene TRBJ1-2; a possible D gene is TRBD1 (6 bases). CDR1 is SEHNR, CDR2 FQNEAQ, per germline (reference sequence). The CDR3 runs 14 residues. V gave up 5 bases and J gave up 1 base, with 11 bases separating them.

The chain recombines TRBV20-1 with TRBJ2-1; possibly TRBD2 for D (6 bases). Germline V gene sequence: CDR1 DFQATT, CDR2 SNEGSKA (reference sequence). CDR3 length: 10 residues. The V gene lost 6 bases and the J gene lost 15 bases, with 15 bases spanning the gap. This CDR3 is CSAPGTPLFF. CDR3 DNA sequence: TGCAGTGCCCCCGGGACTCCGTTGTTCTTC.

This chain links TRBV19 with TRBJ1-5; D gene uncertain. Germline V gene lookup returns CDR1 LNHDA and CDR2 SQIVND (reference sequence). The V end was cut by 7 bases, the J end by 0 bases, with 13 bases between. The CDR3 contains 15 residues. The CDR3 nucleotides are TGTGCCAGTAACCCGCGAGCGTCTAGCAATCAGCCCCAGCATTTT. It translates to CASNPRASSNQPQHF.

V is TRBV6-1 and J is TRBJ1-6; D may be TRBD1 (5 bases). Germline V gene data show CDR1 as MNHNS and CDR2 as SASEGT. The CDR3 sequence is 17 residues long. The V end lost 4 bases, the J end lost 0 bases, and 13 bases lay between the germline ends. The CDR3 protein is CASSGGTASSYNSPLHF. In DNA form, the CDR3 reads TGTGCCAGCAGTGGCGGGACGGCGAGCTCCTATAATTCACCCCTCCACTTT.

V gene TRBV7-2 combines with J gene TRBJ1-2, with no clear D. V was clipped by 5 bases and J by 5 bases, with 12 bases between them. The CDR3 is made up of 13 amino acids. Germline-derived CDR1 and CDR2 are SGHTA and FQGNSA. The CDR3 DNA sequence: TGTGCCAGCAGCCCAACGAATGGGTATGGCTACACCTTC. Translating it yields CASSPTNGYGYTF.

The J gene is TRBJ2-2, the V gene TRBV11-2, with 7 nucleotides matching TRBD1. This CDR3 spans 14 amino acids. Trimming took 7 bases from V and 4 from J; bases not matched to a gene: 6. Germline V gene data show CDR1 as SGHAT and CDR2 as FQNNGV. The chain's CDR3 is CASIRQGSTGELFF. The CDR3 DNA reads as TGTGCCAGCATCAGACAGGGAAGCACCGGGGAGCTGTTTTTT.

The chain has TRBV18 and TRBJ1-1; D is possibly TRBD1 (6 bases). The CDR3 has 17 residues. Per germline, CDR1 KGHSH and CDR2 LQKENI. V was trimmed by 5 bases and J by 3 bases, leaving 22 bases between them. The CDR3 protein is CASSSPSYREEDTEAFF. CDR3 in DNA: TGTGCCAGCTCAAGCCCTTCCTACAGGGAGGAGGACACTGAAGCTTTCTTT.

V gene TRBV3-1 (or the pseudogene TRBV3-2) combines with J gene TRBJ2-6, with D unclear. The CDR3 runs to 17 residues. Looked up from germline, CDR1 is LGHDT and CDR2 is YNNKEL (reference sequence). V was cut by 3 bases and J by 0 bases, with 12 bases left in between. In DNA, the CDR3 is TGTGCCAGCAGCCACCTCCGACGGAACTCTGGGGCCAACGTCCTGACTTTC. This gives the protein CASSHLRRNSGANVLTF.